This T cell receptor (beta chain) was recovered during a study of T-cell reconstitution after alpha-beta-depleted transplantation in children (dated by TCRdb to 2016 to 2017). In terms of the full investigation: Using TCR repertoire profiling, the study followed T-cell immune reconstitution in a quantitative way in children after TCRalphabeta/CD19-depleted allogeneic hematopoietic cell transplantation. The paper as a whole reports these results and caveats: Over subsequent months, a decline in hyperexpanded clone frequencies was noted, and after one year, T-cell counts and TCRbeta diversity were mostly ascribed to newly produced T cells. In some patients, the high TCRbeta diversity seen at day 60 was put down to recipient T cells and intrathymic progenitors that had survived conditioning. The apparently early recovery of alphabetaT-cell counts about two months after transplant reportedly depended on only several hundred rapidly expanded clones that came from non-depleted graft cells.

This clonotype has more than one count but fewer than ten. The clone's antigen remains unknown. Base qualities are not at hand, and no much larger clone is one base apart. The treatment or condition label for this specimen denotes: allogeneic hematopoietic cell transplantation with graft depleted of TCRalphabeta T cells and CD19 B cells. The transplant recipients were children given TCRalphabeta/CD19-depleted allogeneic hematopoietic cell grafts. Taken from the germline V gene, the CDR1 and CDR2 loops are MNHEY and SVGAGI. The CDR3 numbers 14 residues from cysteine through phenylalanine. Just the 42-base CDR3 DNA is kept, in frame starting at base 1. Cut back by 4 bases and 7 bases, the V and J ends lie 17 bases apart. The library came from PCR. The reads were generated on an Illumina HiSeq 2500. TCR library preparation used molecular barcoding, with unique molecular identifiers applied to normalize quantification of the TCRbeta repertoire. The public reads were run again by TCRdb, first through fastp at Q25 and then through MiXCR, and only productive beta chains were kept. Each CDR3 protein gets just one entry, which takes the most common genes and DNA from the rows behind it. A total of a few hundred thousand distinct CDR3 sequences appear in this sample, about a quarter of them only once. Of the sample, 36% is held by the ten largest clones.

This TCR came from a boy under three years old with Wiskott-Aldrich syndrome, due to receive a stem cell transplant. The sequencing used PBMCs, collected before TCRalphabeta/CD19-depleted stem cell transplant. The chain is assembled from TRBV6-5 and TRBJ2-7; matching of 5 bases hints at TRBD2 as the D gene. The sequence in DNA is TGTGCCAGCAGTTGGGCTCGGGATCCGGGGGAGCAGTACTTC. This is translated as CASSWARDPGEQYF.